What follows describes a single T cell receptor (beta chain). Profiling relied on immunoSEQ multiplex PCR, and the TCRdb table lists in-frame clones only, not all of them. Of around 90,000 clones in the sample, around three quarters are singletons; the top ten hold under 7%. This entry belongs to a study of glioma-infiltrating T cells after dendritic cell vaccination. Germline lookup yields CDR1 SGDLS and CDR2 YYNGEE. V lost 3 bases, J lost 3 bases, and 6 bases stayed unmatched. The CDR3 totals 15 residues. None of the glioblastoma patients had an isocitrate dehydrogenase mutation. Source: blood, taken before dendritic cell vaccination. This chain links TRBV9 with TRBJ2-7, with 10 nucleotides matching TRBD2. This receptor was obtained from a human donor with glioblastoma. CDR3 amino acids: CASSALGLAVYEQYF. The CDR3 DNA reads TGTGCCAGCAGCGCCTTAGGACTAGCGGTCTACGAGCAGTACTTC.